Listed here is a single T cell receptor (beta chain). Its antigen is undetermined. The sample originates from a study of T cell clones after liver transplantation. On the study more broadly: Tolerance: complete withdrawal held at least one year, liver enzymes staying within twice normal. Study observations and caveats: Donor-reactive sequences fell more than third party-reactive ones, suggesting partial deletion.

CD3+CD4+ and CD3+CD8+ cells were FACS-sorted from thawed unstimulated PBMCs. The CDR3 is 12 residues long. V dropped 5 bases and J dropped 8 bases, with 10 bases sitting between them. Germline CDR1 is MNHNY and CDR2 is SVGAGI (reference sequence). Repertoires were generated with immunoSEQ multiplex PCR, while TCRdb's copy carries only in-frame clones and drops some. This table has 70,000 or so clones, roughly 90% appearing once. The sequenced sample was CD4+ T cells from blood, obtained before liver transplant. This sequence was found in a human donor who received a liver transplant. The V and J genes are TRBV6-6 and TRBJ2-1, with D unresolved. The CDR3 nucleotides are TGTGCCAGCAGTCAATCCGGTGATGAGCAGTTCTTC. Encoded protein: CASSQSGDEQFF.